These T cell receptor beta chains were read from a single sample in a study of CD8+ T cells in alopecia areata. The protocol was immunoSEQ multiplex PCR, while the TCRdb copy is restricted to in-frame clones and leaves out a portion. Among roughly 150,000 clones listed, about two thirds were seen once. Sequenced input: CD8+ T cells sorted from blood. The receptors shown here come from a human donor in good health. Both conserved end residues are trimmed from each CDR3.

ASSSNVNEQF | TRBJ2-1 | TRBV7-9
ASSEWAGNEKLF | TRBJ1-4 | TRBV25-1
ASADRNYGYT | TRBJ1-2 | TRBV23-1
ASSVGTETGPQH | TRBJ1-5 | TRBV2
ATSRWVRWPYEQY | - | TRBV15
ASSSWAADTQY | TRBJ2-3 | TRBV27
ASSPPIAQETQY | TRBJ2-5 | TRBV18
ASSQGYGGTYEQY | TRBJ2-7 | TRBV7-3
ASSESRGEQY | TRBJ2-7 | TRBV10-2
ASSEIPNEQY | TRBJ2-7 | TRBV25-1
ASSPEGTGDEAF | TRBJ1-1 | TRBV5-6
AISESLSTDTQY | TRBJ2-3 | TRBV10-3
ASSLSLDNEQF | TRBJ2-1 | TRBV27
ATSRDTAGEQF | TRBJ2-1 | TRBV15
SVVGGTTYEQY | TRBJ2-7 | TRBV29-1
ASSLFSAVPRAGPEDEQF | TRBJ2-1 | TRBV5-4
ASSFRRLDYEQY | TRBJ2-7 | TRBV27
ASSETGTGGEQF | TRBJ2-1 | TRBV10-1
ATPRADTQY | TRBJ2-3 | TRBV2
ASSLLSGSTEAF | TRBJ1-1 | TRBV27
ASSPTGGEQY | TRBJ2-7 | TRBV5-4
ASSPSNLGELF | TRBJ2-2 | TRBV27
ASSLEGAMVAGGIYEQY | TRBJ2-7 | TRBV5-6
ASRVYEQY | TRBJ2-7 | TRBV2
SVEDPGTGSSETQY | TRBJ2-5 | TRBV29-1
ASSLHGFSGANVLT | TRBJ2-6 | TRBV7-2
ASSPRGEKLF | TRBJ1-4 | TRBV6-5
ASSSGLFNEQF | TRBJ2-1 | TRBV27
ASSPHEQRGPYNEQF | TRBJ2-1 | TRBV18
ASSEASGSGNQPQH | TRBJ1-5 | TRBV2
SAITRGLRSGANVLT | TRBJ2-6 | TRBV29-1
ASSVEGQQETQY | TRBJ2-5 | TRBV9
ASTEWGPNYGYT | TRBJ1-2 | TRBV2
AWSMDYYEQY | TRBJ2-7 | TRBV30
STRVAGELF | TRBJ2-2 | TRBV29-1
SVPWNTEAF | TRBJ1-1 | TRBV29-1
ASSVEMRGRLETQY | TRBJ2-5 | TRBV9
ASRQGADQPQH | TRBJ1-5 | TRBV25-1
ASSLGSTYNEQF | TRBJ2-1 | TRBV11-2